These 7 T cell receptor beta chains came from one sample sequenced in a study of control samples from healthy donors and cancer patients. Profiled with immunoSEQ multiplex PCR; TCRdb holds only in-frame clones, not every one. The table has tens of thousands of clones, approximately 95% seen once. The sequenced sample consisted of blood. These receptors all stem from a woman under 40 in good health.

V usage is TRBV14 and J usage is TRBJ2-7; TRBD1 matches at 9 bases. V gave up 4 bases and J gave up 2 bases; unmatched junction bases: 3. The germline V gene has CDR1 SGHDN and CDR2 FVKESK. The CDR3 runs 14 residues. This CDR3 is CASSPDRGTYEQYF. CDR3 sequence (DNA): TGTGCCAGCAGCCCGGACAGGGGTACCTACGAGCAGTACTTC.

The rearrangement links TRBV28 to TRBJ2-7, with 11 bases lining up with TRBD2. Germline V gene sequence: CDR1 MDHEN, CDR2 SYDVKM. The CDR3 totals 15 residues. The V gene end was trimmed by 5 bases and the J gene end by 4 bases; junction bases not matched to a gene: 7. For the CDR3, the DNA is TGTGCCAGCAGTATCCCTAGCGGGAGGCGTTACGAGCAGTACTTC. Translation gives CASSIPSGRRYEQYF.

Only one count was recorded for this clone. CDR3 loop: CASSINSGTGIYEQYF. In DNA form, the CDR3 reads TGTGCCAGTAGTATTAATTCCGGGACCGGGATCTACGAGCAGTACTTC. The rearrangement joins TRBV19 to TRBJ2-7; D may match TRBD1 or TRBD2 (5 bases each). The CDR3 is 16 residues long. The V and J ends lost 3 bases and 3 bases respectively, with 18 bases between them. Germline V gene lookup returns CDR1 LNHDA and CDR2 SQIVND (reference sequence). The full variable domain, rest sourced from reference TRBV19 and TRBJ2-7, is DGGITQSPKYLFRKEGQNVTLSCEQNLNHDAMYWYRQDPGQGLRLIYYSQIVNDFQKGDIAEGYSVSREKKESFPLTVTSAQKNPTAFYLCASSINSGTGIYEQYFGPGTRLTVT.

V gene TRBV24-1 combines with J gene TRBJ2-5; D gene unclear. This CDR3 spans 12 amino acids. Trimming removed 0 bases at V and 3 bases at J, with 1 base between. Germline lookup yields CDR1 KGHDR and CDR2 SFDVKD. This CDR3 reads CATSDLEETQYF. The CDR3 bases are TGTGCCACCAGTGATTTGGAAGAGACCCAGTACTTC.

V is TRBV9 and J is TRBJ2-3, with TRBD2 matching 7 bases. The V gene's germline CDR1 is SGDLS and CDR2 YYNGEE. The junction had 12 bases not matched to a gene; V was cut back by 10 bases and J by 4 bases. The CDR3 runs to 14 residues. For the CDR3, the DNA is TGTGCCGGCACCGACCTCGCGGGAGCAGATACGCAGTATTTT. This sequence encodes CAGTDLAGADTQYF.

V and J are TRBV19 and TRBJ1-1; D remains unclear. The germline V gene encodes CDR1 LNHDA and CDR2 SQIVND (reference sequence). With 3 bases removed from V and 1 base from J, the gap between germline ends came to 6 bases. This CDR3 has 13 residues. The CDR3 bases are TGTGCCAGTAGTATCTTCGGGAACACTGAAGCTTTCTTT. Translation gives CASSIFGNTEAFF.

V and J are TRBV28 and TRBJ2-1, with 7 bases lining up with TRBD1. Germline CDR1 reads MDHEN; CDR2 reads SYDVKM. The ends lost 2 bases at V and 7 bases at J; junction bases unmatched: 8. This CDR3 is 15 amino acids long. The CDR3 DNA is TGTGCCAGCAGTTTAGGAGGACAGGTTGAGAATGAGCAGTTCTTC. Translated, it gives CASSLGGQVENEQFF.